The 22 T cell receptor beta chains in this list originate from one sample, sequenced in a study of control samples from healthy donors and cancer patients. Repertoires were generated with immunoSEQ multiplex PCR, while TCRdb's copy carries only in-frame clones and drops some. The table lists approximately 160,000 clones, roughly 94% of them singletons. Material: blood. Every receptor here comes from a woman between 18 and 29 years old in good health.

J is TRBJ1-5 and V is TRBV24-1; TRBD1 is a possible D gene (6 bases). Germline V CDR1 and CDR2: KGHDR, SFDVKD. The CDR3 contains 12 residues. Trimming removed 10 bases from V and 5 bases from J, with 11 bases in between. The CDR3 loop reads CATSRGDQPQHF. DNA for the CDR3: TGTGCCACTTCCAGGGGAGATCAGCCCCAGCATTTT.

V is TRBV15 and J is TRBJ2-7, with 10 bases matching TRBD2. Germline CDR1 and CDR2: LNHNV and YYDKDF (reference sequence). The CDR3 runs 14 residues. V lost 2 bases and J lost 2; bases outside the gene matches: 0. The CDR3 region has the DNA TGTGCCACCAGCAGACTAGCGGGAGCCTACGAGCAGTACTTC. Its protein is CATSRLAGAYEQYF.

CDR3 in DNA: TGTGCCAGCAGCTACATAGCGGGAGGGCCGGGGGCCAACGTCCTGACTTTC. Protein: CASSYIAGGPGANVLTF. This chain links TRBV28 with TRBJ2-6, with 11 bases aligning to TRBD2. Germline loops: CDR1 MDHEN, CDR2 SYDVKM. Trimming at V came to 6 bases and at J to 4 bases, leaving 8 bases not matched to a gene. The CDR3 is made up of 17 amino acids.

CDR3 nucleotide sequence: TGTGCCAGCAGCAACAAGCACCTATACCGTTTACAGCTCTCTGGGGCCAACGTCCTGACTTTC. Translated: CASSNKHLYRLQLSGANVLTF. V usage is TRBV21-1 and J usage is TRBJ2-6; TRBD1 is the table's D call, not checked against the DNA. TRBV21-1 has pseudogene status. The length of the CDR3 is 21 residues.

The CDR3 here is CASRPPKFEQYF. The DNA of the CDR3 is TGTGCCAGCAGACCACCCAAGTTCGAGCAGTACTTC. This chain uses TRBV28 with TRBJ2-7; unclear D gene. This CDR3 has 12 amino acids. Looked up from germline, CDR1 is MDHEN and CDR2 is SYDVKM. Trimming cost V 6 bases and J 6 bases, with 12 bases left between them.

V gene TRBV27 combines with J gene TRBJ1-1; possible D gene TRBD1, 6 bases. The V gene lost 2 bases and the J gene lost 0 bases, with 10 bases spanning the gap. This CDR3 is built from 15 residues. Germline lookup yields CDR1 MNHEY and CDR2 SMNVEV (reference sequence). The CDR3 spells CASSLDRSMNTEAFF. CDR3 coding DNA: TGTGCCAGCAGTTTAGACAGGAGCATGAACACTGAAGCTTTCTTT.

The chain links TRBV7-2 to TRBJ1-2; unclear D gene. Trimming stripped 1 base from V and 4 bases from J, with 10 bases between. The V gene's germline CDR1 is SGHTA and CDR2 FQGNSA. The CDR3 contains 14 residues. For the CDR3, the DNA is TGTGCCAGCAGCTTAGTATGGCAGGTCTATGGCTACACCTTC. It yields the protein CASSLVWQVYGYTF.

The chain is built from TRBV9 and TRBJ2-7, with 9 positions matching TRBD2. The CDR3 loop spans 15 amino acids. Per the germline V gene, CDR1 is SGDLS and CDR2 is YYNGEE. With V trimmed by 3 bases and J by 6 bases, 10 bases remained unmatched. CDR3 DNA sequence: TGTGCCAGCAGCGCAGATAGCGGGAGATCGAGCGAGCAGTACTTC. It translates to CASSADSGRSSEQYF. The full variable domain, completed using reference TRBV9 and TRBJ2-7, is DSGVTQTPKHLITATGQRVTLRCSPRSGDLSVYWYQQSLDQGLQFLIQYYNGEERAKGNILERFSAQQFPDLHSELNLSSLELGDSALYFCASSADSGRSSEQYFGPGTRLTVT.

V is TRBV4-1 and J is TRBJ1-2; D ambiguous. CDR1 is MGHRA and CDR2 is YSYEKL in the germline V gene. The CDR3 is 13 residues long. Trimming left V 0 bases short and J 4 bases short, with 6 bases between. The CDR3 here is CASSQDRRYGYTF. Written as DNA, the CDR3 is TGCGCCAGCAGCCAAGATAGGCGCTATGGCTACACCTTC.

The chain carries TRBV7-9 and TRBJ1-4, with a weak D call TRBD1 (6 bases). The V gene's germline CDR1 is SEHNR and CDR2 FQNEAQ (reference sequence). V lost 5 bases and J 3 bases, leaving 16 bases between the germline ends. This CDR3 region has 16 residues. Here the CDR3 DNA reads TGTGCCAGCAGCATCCCCTCCGAGGGGGCTAATGAAAAACTGTTTTTT. This translates into CASSIPSEGANEKLFF.

The rearrangement links TRBV7-2 to TRBJ1-5; D not certain. The CDR3 length is 15 residues. In germline, CDR1 is SGHTA, CDR2 FQGNSA. V lost 0 bases and J lost 4, with 10 bases in between. The CDR3 bases are TGTGCCAGCAGCTTAGCGCCCGGTATGAATCAGCCCCAGCATTTT. Encoded protein: CASSLAPGMNQPQHF.

The genes are TRBV11-1 and TRBJ1-2; D is undetermined. Trimming took off 0 bases at V and 6 bases at J, with 11 bases between the two ends. CDR1 SGHAT and CDR2 FQDESV come from the germline V gene (reference sequence). The CDR3 loop spans 14 amino acids. CDR3 DNA: TGTGCCAGCAGCTTAGCGGGCCCGGGCGATGGCTACACCTTC. This sequence encodes CASSLAGPGDGYTF.

The chain employs TRBV4-3 and TRBJ2-5, with D possibly matching TRBD2 (5 bases). The CDR3 contains 16 residues. CDR1 and CDR2 (germline): LGHNA, YSLEER. Trimming pared 3 bases from V and 6 bases from J, leaving 20 bases between. CDR3 in amino acids: CASSQPSTRARQTQYF. As DNA, the CDR3 is TGCGCCAGCAGCCAGCCATCAACTAGAGCGCGTCAGACCCAGTACTTC.

This chain links TRBV7-9 with TRBJ1-1, with D possibly matching TRBD1 (5 bases). In germline, CDR1 is SEHNR, CDR2 FQNEAQ (reference sequence). This CDR3 has 13 amino acids. V gave up 8 bases and J gave up 4 bases, with 14 bases separating them. The CDR3 nucleotides are TGTGCCAGCGGTCGTTCAGGGAGCACTGAAGCTTTCTTT. Amino acids: CASGRSGSTEAFF. The complete variable domain, with remaining parts taken from reference TRBV7-9 and TRBJ1-1, reads DTGVSQNPRHKITKRGQNVTFRCDPISEHNRLYWYRQTLGQGPEFLTYFQNEAQLEKSRLLSDRFSAERPKGSFSTLEIQRTEQGDSAMYLCASGRSGSTEAFFGQGTRLTVV.

As DNA, the CDR3 is TGCAGCGTTGCCTCGGGAAACACCATATATTTT. Translated, it gives CSVASGNTIYF. This chain uses TRBV29-1 with TRBJ1-3; no reliable D call. The ends were cut back, 4 bases at V and 4 bases at J, with 5 bases in the middle. The CDR3 runs to 11 residues. Germline CDR1 SQVTM, CDR2 ANQGSEA.

This chain connects TRBV5-4 to TRBJ1-2; TRBD1 matches 9 bases. Per germline, CDR1 SGHNT and CDR2 YYREEE (reference sequence). The length of the CDR3 is 15 residues. After removal of 7 bases from V and 5 bases from J, the junction contained 12 bases not matched to a gene. The CDR3 sequence is CASSAGTGFEYGYTF. CDR3 DNA sequence: TGTGCCAGCTCTGCCGGGACAGGGTTCGAATATGGCTACACCTTC.

The V and J genes are TRBV4-1 and TRBJ1-2; D is uncertain. CDR3 length equals 17 residues. V shed 3 bases and J shed 1 base, with 18 bases lying between them. Germline loops: CDR1 MGHRA, CDR2 YSYEKL. In DNA, the CDR3 is TGCGCCAGCAGCCATTCCACCGGGCCGCGAAGTAACTATGGCTACACCTTC. Translating it yields CASSHSTGPRSNYGYTF.

The rearrangement links TRBV6-5 to TRBJ1-6, with 9 nucleotides matching TRBD1. Unmatched junction bases numbered 7, after V lost 6 bases and J lost 7 bases. This CDR3 has 15 residues. CDR1 is MNHEY and CDR2 is SVGAGI in the germline V gene. The CDR3 loop is CASSRPGQGNSPLHF. As DNA, the CDR3 is TGTGCCAGCAGCCGCCCCGGACAGGGGAATTCACCCCTCCACTTT.

The V call is TRBV10-3, the J call TRBJ1-2, with 7 bases aligning to TRBD1. The CDR3 has 14 residues. Germline CDR1 is ENHRY and CDR2 is SYGVKD. The V segment lost 4 bases and the J segment 8 bases; nucleotides outside the gene matches: 10. CDR3 in DNA: TGTGCCATCAGTGCTTTAACAGGGGATGGCGGCTACACCTTC. Amino acids: CAISALTGDGGYTF.

This clone was observed once. This rearrangement joins TRBV2 to TRBJ2-7, with D hard to call. The CDR3 is 11 amino acids. Germline lookup yields CDR1 SNHLY and CDR2 FYNNEI. V lost 7 bases and J 3 bases, leaving 7 bases between the germline ends. The CDR3 loop reads CASKGRYEQYF. The CDR3 region has the DNA TGTGCCAGCAAAGGACGCTACGAGCAGTACTTC.

The chain is built from TRBV5-6 and TRBJ2-7; the D is unclear. The CDR3 totals 15 residues. The germline gives CDR1 SGHDT, CDR2 YYEEEE. V lost 0 bases, J lost 2 bases, and 12 bases lay in between. CDR3 DNA sequence: TGTGCCAGCAGCTTGGTAAGGGTAACGCCCTACGAGCAGTACTTC. Encoded protein: CASSLVRVTPYEQYF.

The chain has TRBV6-6 and TRBJ1-2; D is possibly TRBD1 (6 bases). The germline V and J ends were trimmed by 5 bases and 4 bases, with 17 bases remaining between them. Looked up from germline, CDR1 is MNHNY and CDR2 is SVGAGI (reference sequence). This CDR3 is built from 15 residues. CDR3 in amino acids: CASSPVLQGGYGYTF. The CDR3 DNA sequence: TGTGCCAGCAGTCCGGTTCTACAGGGCGGCTATGGCTACACCTTC.